This entry lists 29 T cell receptor beta chains sequenced from one sample in a study of shared clonotypes between healthy human individuals (TCRdb year 2020). The method was the immunoSEQ multiplex PCR assay. TCRdb took over this immuneACCESS table, retaining in-frame rearrangements with V and J assigned. Such tables are incomplete; in checked studies, under half of the missing clones stem from an unresolved V gene, and the remainder is unexplained. The sample table holds 700,000 to 950,000 clones, of which 96% were seen once. Roughly 0.23% of the sample belongs to the ten largest clones. For the CD8 naive samples, CD45RO-negative cells were positively selected for CCR7, yielding a CD45RA+CCR7+ population from which TemRA cells were excluded. What was sequenced was naive CD8+ T cells sorted from blood. Read against the paper, the sample's cell subset or site label means: CD45RA+CCR7+. These receptors originate from a man younger than 45 in good health.

V gene TRBV11-2 combines with J gene TRBJ2-5, with D unresolved. The germline V gene has CDR1 SGHAT and CDR2 FQNNGV. This CDR3 contains 14 residues. The germline V and J ends were trimmed by 5 bases and 2 bases, with 12 bases remaining between them. CDR3 protein: CASSPTTEQETQYF. Here the CDR3 DNA reads TGTGCCAGCAGCCCCACGACGGAACAAGAGACCCAGTACTTC.

The chain employs TRBV6-4 and TRBJ2-5; no clear D. This CDR3 is 13 amino acids long. The germline V gene has CDR1 MRHNA and CDR2 SNTAGT. V lost 0 bases, J lost 2 bases, and 4 bases lay in between. The CDR3: CASSDSTQETQYF. DNA for the CDR3: TGTGCCAGCAGTGACTCGACTCAAGAGACCCAGTACTTC.

The V and J genes are TRBV28 and TRBJ2-3, with 8 nucleotides matching TRBD2. Unmatched junction bases numbered 8, after V lost 8 bases and J lost 4 bases. In germline, CDR1 is MDHEN, CDR2 SYDVKM. This CDR3 has 14 residues. CDR3 region: CASWSGRVSDTQYF. The CDR3 coding sequence is TGTGCCAGCTGGAGCGGGAGAGTCTCAGATACGCAGTATTTT.

V gene TRBV11-2 combines with J gene TRBJ1-1; D is perhaps TRBD1 (5 bases). Trimming took off 5 bases at V and 1 base at J, with 14 bases between the two ends. This CDR3 contains 15 residues. Germline V gene lookup returns CDR1 SGHAT and CDR2 FQNNGV. CDR3 region: CASSQTVQGNTEAFF. In DNA form, the CDR3 reads TGTGCCAGCAGCCAGACCGTTCAGGGGAACACTGAAGCTTTCTTT.

In its sample, this clone was seen once. At the DNA level, this CDR3 is encoded by other sequences in the same sample as well. V gene TRBV2 combines with J gene TRBJ2-6; no reliable D call. This CDR3 spans 13 amino acids. Germline loops: CDR1 SNHLY, CDR2 FYNNEI. Trimming cost V 8 bases and J 0 bases, with 5 bases left between them. As DNA, the CDR3 is TGTGCCAGCTCAGGCTCTGGGGCCAACGTCCTGACTTTC. It is translated as CASSGSGANVLTF. The whole variable domain, filled in from reference TRBV2 and TRBJ2-6, reads EPEVTQTPSHQVTQMGQEVILRCVPISNHLYFYWYRQILGQKVEFLVSFYNNEISEKSEIFDDQFSVERPDGSNFTLKIRSTKLEDSAMYFCASSGSGANVLTFGAGSRLTVL.

The chain combines TRBV7-6 with TRBJ2-1; TRBD2 might be the D (6 bases). Germline loops: CDR1 SGHVS, CDR2 FNYEAQ. The CDR3 contains 16 residues. V was trimmed by 5 bases and J by 2 bases, leaving 16 bases between them. CDR3 in DNA: TGTGCCAGCAGCCTCAACGACGGGAGAACCTACAATGAGCAGTTCTTC. It yields the protein CASSLNDGRTYNEQFF. Combining the CDR3 with reference TRBV7-6 and TRBJ2-1 gives the whole variable domain GAGVSQSPRYKVTKRGQDVALRCDPISGHVSLYWYRQALGQGPEFLTYFNYEAQQDKSGLPNDRFSAERPEGSISTLTIQRTEQRDSAMYRCASSLNDGRTYNEQFFGPGTRLTVL.

J is TRBJ2-3 and V is TRBV9; 11 bases fit TRBD2. This CDR3 region has 16 residues. CDR1 and CDR2 from the germline V gene are SGDLS and YYNGEE. V was clipped by 0 bases and J by 3 bases; unmatched bases: 3. The CDR3 sequence: CASSVELAGATDTQYF. CDR3 DNA sequence: TGTGCCAGCAGCGTAGAACTAGCGGGAGCTACAGATACGCAGTATTTT.

The chain employs TRBV10-2 and TRBJ2-7; D might be TRBD2 (6 bases). CDR3 length equals 13 residues. Germline CDR1 is WSHSY and CDR2 is SAAADI. V lost 7 bases, J lost 1 base, and 11 bases lay in between. The CDR3 coding sequence is TGCGCCAGCACCCTGGGACTTTCCTACGAGCAGTACTTC. This sequence encodes CASTLGLSYEQYF.

The chain joins TRBV9 to TRBJ1-1; 9 nucleotides line up with TRBD1. Germline V gives CDR1 SGDLS, CDR2 YYNGEE. V shed 2 bases, J shed 7 bases, and the junction held 9 bases outside the gene matches. The CDR3 loop spans 15 amino acids. The chain's CDR3 is CASSVGDGTGNEAFF. The DNA for the CDR3 is TGTGCCAGCAGCGTGGGCGACGGGACAGGGAATGAAGCTTTCTTT.

The chain carries TRBV7-2 and TRBJ2-1, with 9 positions matching TRBD2. The V segment lost 5 bases and the J segment 12 bases; nucleotides outside the gene matches: 17. Germline V CDR1 and CDR2: SGHTA, FQGNSA. This CDR3 has 16 residues. In nucleotides, the CDR3 is TGTGCCAGCAGCCCTCCCGGGCTAGCGGGGTACAAGGGGCAGTTCTTC. This translates into CASSPPGLAGYKGQFF.

Concerning this clone: An end of the junction does not agree with germline; a read error may underlie this. The CDR3 protein is CASSPGGGFNNEQFF. The CDR3 nucleotides read TGTGCTAGCAGCCCAGGGGGCGGTTTTAACAATGAGCAGTTCTTC. The rearrangement joins TRBV7-7 to TRBJ2-1; TRBD1 matches at 8 bases. This CDR3 is built from 15 residues. Germline assignment: CDR1 SSHAT and CDR2 FNYEAQ (reference sequence).

The rearrangement links TRBV5-1 to TRBJ2-1, with 7 bases aligning to TRBD1. CDR3 length equals 15 residues. The trim removed 3 bases at V and 3 bases at J, leaving 6 bases unmatched. CDR1 is SGHRS and CDR2 is YFSETQ in the germline V gene. Here the CDR3 reads CASSSYGTDYNEQFF. DNA for the CDR3: TGCGCCAGCAGCTCTTATGGGACAGACTACAATGAGCAGTTCTTC.

V usage is TRBV29-1 and J usage is TRBJ2-7; 9 nucleotides align to TRBD2. With 6 bases clipped from V and 3 bases from J, the junction kept 9 bases outside the gene matches. Germline-derived CDR1 and CDR2 are SQVTM and ANQGSEA. The CDR3 covers 14 residues. The CDR3 reads CSVHIAGEDYEQYF. The CDR3 region has the DNA TGCAGCGTCCATATAGCGGGAGAGGACTACGAGCAGTACTTC.

This clone was detected only once. J is TRBJ2-1 and V is TRBV19; TRBD2 matches 9 bases. Germline lookup yields CDR1 LNHDA and CDR2 SQIVND (reference sequence). This CDR3 is built from 12 residues. J gave up 8 bases and V 6 bases, and 2 bases lay outside the gene matches. The chain's CDR3 is CASSPSGDEQFF. The CDR3 bases are TGTGCCAGTAGCCCTAGCGGGGATGAGCAGTTCTTC.

This chain connects TRBV20-1 to TRBJ1-1, with D hard to call. Germline V gene data show CDR1 as DFQATT and CDR2 as SNEGSKA (reference sequence). V gave up 5 bases and J gave up 6 bases, with 10 bases separating them. The CDR3 runs to 11 residues. As DNA, the CDR3 is TGCAGTGCTGTAATTTCGGCTGAAGCTTTCTTT. Its translation: CSAVISAEAFF.

CDR3 sequence reads: CASSQSLADRTYNEQFF. CDR3 DNA: TGCGCCAGCAGCCAGAGCCTAGCGGATAGGACCTACAATGAGCAGTTCTTC. The chain couples TRBV4-3 to TRBJ2-1; TRBD2 agrees at 7 bases. CDR1 LGHNA and CDR2 YSLEER come from the germline V gene. The CDR3 totals 17 residues. V lost 3 bases to trimming and J lost 2 bases; unmatched junction nucleotides: 10.

With regard to this clone: Other DNA sequences from this sample encode an identical CDR3 as well. The chain joins TRBV29-1 to TRBJ2-1; a weak D match, TRBD2 (6 bases). V lost 1 base and J lost 0, with 10 bases in between. The CDR3 is 15 residues long. The germline V gene has CDR1 SQVTM and CDR2 ANQGSEA. The CDR3 region is CSVEGTTSSYNEQFF. In nucleotides, the CDR3 is TGCAGCGTTGAAGGGACTACGAGCTCCTACAATGAGCAGTTCTTC.

This chain links TRBV9 with TRBJ1-1, with 8 positions matching TRBD1. Per the germline V gene, CDR1 is SGDLS and CDR2 is YYNGEE. The CDR3 runs 17 residues. V dropped 2 bases and J dropped 0; count of bases not matched to a gene: 9. CDR3 region: CASSVGGQVRVNTEAFF. CDR3 sequence (DNA): TGTGCCAGCAGCGTTGGGGGACAGGTCCGGGTGAACACTGAAGCTTTCTTT. The complete variable domain, with remaining parts taken from reference TRBV9 and TRBJ1-1, reads DSGVTQTPKHLITATGQRVTLRCSPRSGDLSVYWYQQSLDQGLQFLIQYYNGEERAKGNILERFSAQQFPDLHSELNLSSLELGDSALYFCASSVGGQVRVNTEAFFGQGTRLTVV.

The gene calls are TRBV6-6 and TRBJ2-7, with a weak D call TRBD1 (7 bases). This CDR3 region has 15 residues. The V gene lost 0 bases and the J gene lost 6 bases, with 15 bases spanning the gap. Germline loops: CDR1 MNHNY, CDR2 SVGAGI (reference sequence). The CDR3 nucleotides read TGTGCCAGCAGTTACTCTTCAGGGGGAGGTCGCGAGCAGTACTTC. It codes for CASSYSSGGGREQYF.

The gene calls are TRBV11-2 and TRBJ2-7, with 11 bases aligning to TRBD2. The germline V gene encodes CDR1 SGHAT and CDR2 FQNNGV. The CDR3 extends over 14 amino acids. V trimming: 4 bases; J trimming: 4 bases; junction bases outside the gene matches: 3. DNA of the CDR3: TGTGCCAGCAGCTCGACTAGCGGGATGTACGAGCAGTACTTC. Protein sequence: CASSSTSGMYEQYF.

The J gene is TRBJ2-7, the V gene TRBV7-9; the D gene is possibly TRBD2 (5 bases). This CDR3 has 14 residues. Germline V lookup: CDR1 SEHNR, CDR2 FQNEAQ (reference sequence). Trimming cost V 5 bases and J 2 bases, with 13 bases left between them. The CDR3 loop reads CASSLSASPYEQYF. The CDR3 coding sequence is TGTGCCAGCAGCCTTAGCGCTTCCCCCTACGAGCAGTACTTC.

This chain joins TRBV9 and TRBJ2-6; D tentatively reads TRBD1 or TRBD2 (5 bases each). The CDR3 has 15 residues. Per the germline V gene, CDR1 is SGDLS and CDR2 is YYNGEE. V lost 7 bases and J 0 bases, leaving 11 bases between the germline ends. CDR3 region: CASARDGSGANVLTF. The CDR3 DNA follows: TGTGCCAGCGCCCGGGACGGCTCTGGGGCCAACGTCCTGACTTTC.

The V gene is TRBV5-5, the J gene TRBJ2-7; TRBD1 aligns across 7 bases. The V gene's germline CDR1 is SGHKS and CDR2 YYEKEE (reference sequence). This CDR3 is 14 amino acids long. Germline trimming cut 2 bases from V and 2 bases from J; bases unmatched to any gene: 4. The CDR3 is CASSFLDRTYEQYF. The DNA of the CDR3 is TGTGCCAGCAGCTTCCTGGACAGGACCTACGAGCAGTACTTC.

The rearrangement joins TRBV6-5 to TRBJ2-3; D possibly corresponds to TRBD2 (5 bases). The V and J ends lost 3 bases and 1 base respectively, with 14 bases between them. Germline values: CDR1 MNHEY, CDR2 SVGAGI. The CDR3 loop spans 16 amino acids. CDR3 DNA: TGTGCCAGCAGTTATTCTGTGGGAGTTGGCACAGATACGCAGTATTTT. This codes for CASSYSVGVGTDTQYF.

In the case of this clone: Other DNA sequences in this sample translate to the same CDR3. V usage is TRBV5-1 and J usage is TRBJ2-7; D perhaps matches TRBD1 (6 bases). The CDR3 length is 14 residues. Looked up from germline, CDR1 is SGHRS and CDR2 is YFSETQ. V lost 0 bases and J lost 7, with 14 bases in between. DNA for the CDR3: TGCGCCAGCAGCTTGGGGCAGGGGATCTATGAGCAGTACTTC. Protein: CASSLGQGIYEQYF. Supplemented by reference TRBV5-1 and TRBJ2-7, the full variable domain reads KAGVTQTPRYLIKTRGQQVTLSCSPISGHRSVSWYQQTPGQGLQFLFEYFSETQRNKGNFPGRFSGRQFSNSRSEMNVSTLELGDSALYLCASSLGQGIYEQYFGPGTRLTVT.

Concerning this clone: Other DNA variants within this sample encode the same CDR3. This chain connects TRBV7-2 to TRBJ2-1; the D is unclear. CDR3 length: 13 residues. The germline V and J ends were trimmed by 4 bases and 4 bases, with 8 bases remaining between them. Germline CDR1 SGHTA, CDR2 FQGNSA. The CDR3 coding sequence is TGTGCCAGCAGCTCCCCCCCGTACAATGAGCAGTTCTTC. This sequence encodes CASSSPPYNEQFF.

The sample holds one count of this clone. This chain uses TRBV27 with TRBJ2-5; the D gene is possibly TRBD1 (5 bases). The germline V gene has CDR1 MNHEY and CDR2 SMNVEV (reference sequence). The CDR3 runs to 15 residues. V dropped 0 bases and J dropped 4 bases, with 12 bases sitting between them. In nucleotides, the CDR3 is TGTGCCAGCAGTTTATCGTCCACAGGCGGAGAGACCCAGTACTTC. Translating gives CASSLSSTGGETQYF.

V is TRBV11-2 and J is TRBJ2-4; TRBD1 is a possible D gene (5 bases). Trimming took 0 bases from V and 7 from J, leaving 13 bases between them. The CDR3 spans 15 residues. Germline assignment: CDR1 SGHAT and CDR2 FQNNGV. The CDR3 spells CASSLDIRGLNIQYF. CDR3 coding DNA: TGTGCCAGCAGCTTAGATATAAGGGGTTTGAACATTCAGTACTTC. Together with reference TRBV11-2 and TRBJ2-4, the CDR3 gives the full variable domain: EAGVAQSPRYKIIEKRQSVAFWCNPISGHATLYWYQQILGQGPKLLIQFQNNGVVDDSQLPKDRFSAERLKGVDSTLKIQPAKLEDSAVYLCASSLDIRGLNIQYFGAGTRLSVL.

The genes are TRBV11-2 and TRBJ1-5; 8 nucleotides line up with TRBD1. V lost 5 bases, J lost 6 bases, and 9 bases stayed unmatched. In germline, CDR1 is SGHAT, CDR2 FQNNGV. This CDR3 contains 15 residues. CDR3 sequence: CASSDRTGLGQPQHF. CDR3 sequence (DNA): TGTGCCAGCAGCGATCGGACAGGGTTAGGTCAGCCCCAGCATTTT.